The rows below give T cell receptor beta chains drawn from one sample of a study of CXCR3-negative and CXCR3-positive naive CD8 T cells. No DNA is given; TCRdb re-called the 5' RACE reads and lists each CDR3 protein once. This repertoire includes about 130,000 distinct CDR3 sequences. The sample comprised naive CXCR3- CD8+ T cells from blood. These receptor sequences come from a human donor in good health. Some clones in this sample may be carry-over from other donors' samples. Both conserved end residues are part of each CDR3.

CDR3aa | v_gene | len | j_gene
CASSLGGLNEQFF | TRBV12-3/TRBV12-4 | 13 | TRBJ2-1
CASRGRPGPGELLF | TRBV7-9 | 14 | TRBJ2-2
CASSLGSSSYEQYF | TRBV7-2 | 14 | TRBJ2-7
CASSPDRGRGDTQYF | TRBV4-1 | 15 | TRBJ2-3
CASSFADQPQHF | TRBV7-9 | 12 | TRBJ1-5
CASIQEGNQYF | TRBV7-9 | 11 | TRBJ2-5
CASSYFEWTEAFF | TRBV6-2/TRBV6-3 | 13 | TRBJ1-1
CAIAGGANEQFF | TRBV10-3 | 12 | TRBJ2-1
CSFILRDRVNNEQFF | TRBV29-1 | 15 | TRBJ2-1
CASSFGSSEQYF | TRBV28 | 12 | TRBJ2-7
CASSQAVGGNTEAFF | TRBV3-1 | 15 | TRBJ1-1
CASSFLTATSTDTQYF | TRBV19 | 16 | TRBJ2-3
CATMPGLGYEQYF | TRBV28 | 13 | TRBJ2-7
CASSVGKSYTF | TRBV9 | 11 | TRBJ1-2
CASSEGTGDEKLFF | TRBV10-2 | 14 | TRBJ1-4
CASSSRPGLVAYEQYF | TRBV12-3/TRBV12-4 | 16 | TRBJ2-7
CASSPGLAGDNEQYF | TRBV4-1 | 15 | TRBJ2-7
CATSSSGWGTYNEQFF | TRBV15 | 16 | TRBJ2-1
CATSKDRGKQRDSTDTQYF | TRBV15 | 19 | TRBJ2-3
CASSQEFRDRANEQYF | TRBV4-3 | 16 | TRBJ2-7
CASSPRPGSYNSPLHF | TRBV12-3/TRBV12-4 | 16 | TRBJ1-6
CASSQEQSYEQYF | TRBV14 | 13 | TRBJ2-7
CASRHGNQPQHF | TRBV19 | 12 | TRBJ1-5
CASSLRQGGTGELFF | TRBV28 | 15 | TRBJ2-2
CASSLGGGENEQFF | TRBV13 | 14 | TRBJ2-1
CASSSRTSGIEKETQYF | TRBV7-9 | 17 | TRBJ2-5
CASRGGLAGGVDTQYF | TRBV12-3/TRBV12-4 | 16 | TRBJ2-3
CASSPKGQATNYGYTF | TRBV14 | 16 | TRBJ1-2
CASSFLLQGSGEKLFF | TRBV7-9 | 16 | TRBJ1-4
CASSLRGRSFEDTQYF | TRBV5-1 | 16 | TRBJ2-3
CASSKGTIGDYEQYF | TRBV7-9 | 15 | TRBJ2-7
CASTFGGQGGYTF | TRBV7-2 | 13 | TRBJ1-2
CAWSVHSSTVEQYF | TRBV30 | 14 | TRBJ2-7
CASSLRMWEETQYF | TRBV28 | 14 | TRBJ2-5
CASSQVSIYNEQFF | TRBV4-1 | 14 | TRBJ2-1
CTTSSGLTTGDTQYF | TRBV15 | 15 | TRBJ2-3
CASSDTSGEEQFF | TRBV4-2 | 13 | TRBJ2-1